This paragraph covers one TCR beta chain sequence. The method was immunoSEQ multiplex PCR; TCRdb's version includes in-frame clones alone and lacks a portion of them. The repertoire has a few hundred thousand clones, around 88% of them found once; the top ten carry approximately 7%. CDR1 MDHEN and CDR2 SYDVKM come from the germline V gene. The CDR3 contains 13 residues. The V end lost 6 bases, the J end lost 1 base, and 6 bases lay between the germline ends. This sample is part of a study of blood T cell repertoires in COVID-19. The clonotype originates from a woman aged 25 to 39 who had recovered from COVID-19. The material sequenced was peripheral blood. V usage is TRBV28 and J usage is TRBJ2-2, with unresolved D. DNA for the CDR3: TGTGCCAGCAGAACACAGAACACCGGGGAGCTGTTTTTT. Amino acids: CASRTQNTGELFF.